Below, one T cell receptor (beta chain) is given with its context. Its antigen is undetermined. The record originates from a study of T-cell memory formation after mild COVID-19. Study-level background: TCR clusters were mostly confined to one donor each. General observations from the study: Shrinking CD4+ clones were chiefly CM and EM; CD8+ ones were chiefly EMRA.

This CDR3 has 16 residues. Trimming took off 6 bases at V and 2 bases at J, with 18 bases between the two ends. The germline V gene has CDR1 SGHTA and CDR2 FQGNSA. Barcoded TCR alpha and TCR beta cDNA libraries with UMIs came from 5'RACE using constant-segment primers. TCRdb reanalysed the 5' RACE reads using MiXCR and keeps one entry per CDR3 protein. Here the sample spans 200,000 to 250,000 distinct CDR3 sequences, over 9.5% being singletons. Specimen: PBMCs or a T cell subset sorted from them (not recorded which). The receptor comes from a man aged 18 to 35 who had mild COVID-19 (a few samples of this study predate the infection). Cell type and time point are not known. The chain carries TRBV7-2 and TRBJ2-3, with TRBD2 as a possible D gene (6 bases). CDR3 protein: CASRSDPGLITDTQYF. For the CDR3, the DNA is TGTGCCAGCAGATCAGATCCGGGACTCATCACAGATACGCAGTATTTT.